A single sample is the source of the 15 T cell receptor beta chains below, sequenced in a study of CD8 T cells in ankylosing spondylitis. Using its own MiXCR run on the 5' RACE reads, TCRdb lists one record per CDR3 protein. Of 150,000 to 200,000 distinct CDR3 sequences listed, about a third are singletons. The sample taken for sequencing was synovial fluid, either unsorted or a sorted T cell fraction (not recorded which). Source of these receptors: a male donor with ankylosing spondylitis.

The chain employs TRBV11-2 and TRBJ2-7, with unresolved D. V lost 3 bases and J lost 3, with 12 bases in between. Germline CDR1 reads SGHAT; CDR2 reads FQNNGV. The CDR3 totals 14 residues. CDR3 sequence: CASSFSRRFYEQYF. The CDR3 DNA reads TGTGCCAGCAGCTTTTCCAGAAGATTCTACGAGCAGTACTTC.

The chain is built from TRBV19 and TRBJ2-7; 11 nucleotides agree with TRBD1. CDR1 is LNHDA and CDR2 is SQIVND in the germline V gene (reference sequence). The junction had 5 bases not matched to a gene; V was cut back by 4 bases and J by 6 bases. The CDR3 totals 14 residues. The CDR3 loop reads CASSTPGTGGEQYF. CDR3 coding DNA: TGTGCCAGTAGTACCCCCGGGACAGGGGGCGAGCAGTACTTC.

In its sample, this clonotype was seen a few times. This chain's CDR3 is CASSSAGGISYNEQFF. In nucleotides, the CDR3 is TGCGCCAGCAGCTCCGCCGGGGGAATCTCCTACAATGAGCAGTTCTTC. The genes are TRBV5-1 and TRBJ2-1; D might be TRBD2 (6 bases). V lost 3 bases to trimming and J lost 0 bases, with 13 bases between them. CDR3 length: 16 residues. Germline values: CDR1 SGHRS, CDR2 YFSETQ.

This clonotype was counted a few times. The chain links TRBV18 to TRBJ1-5; a weak D match, TRBD1 (6 bases). V shed 0 bases and J shed 7 bases, with 13 bases lying between them. Looked up from germline, CDR1 is KGHSH and CDR2 is LQKENI. The CDR3 is made up of 15 amino acids. CDR3 bases: TGTGCCAGCTCACCACCCTTTACAGGGAACCAGCCCCAGCATTTT. Its protein is CASSPPFTGNQPQHF.

This clonotype was detected only a few times. The rearrangement joins TRBV7-2 to TRBJ2-3; 10 bases align to TRBD2. Per germline, CDR1 SGHTA and CDR2 FQGNSA. This CDR3 spans 18 amino acids. V lost 1 base, J lost 7 bases, and 14 bases stayed unmatched. The CDR3 region has the DNA TGTGCCAGCAGCTTAGTGCCCCAGCGGGGGGGCTCCGGGAATACGCAGTATTTT. This sequence encodes CASSLVPQRGGSGNTQYF.

V is TRBV28 and J is TRBJ2-4; TRBD1 might be the D (6 bases). Germline V CDR1 and CDR2: MDHEN, SYDVKM. The CDR3 contains 17 residues. V was shortened by 5 bases and J by 9 bases, with 26 bases between the two germline ends. For the CDR3, the DNA is TGTGCCAGCAGTCCAACCCGGACAGCCCGATTAATAGGCATTCAGTACTTC. Residues: CASSPTRTARLIGIQYF. The full variable domain, rest sourced from reference TRBV28 and TRBJ2-4, is DVKVTQSSRYLVKRTGEKVFLECVQDMDHENMFWYRQDPGLGLRLIYFSYDVKMKEKGDIPEGYSVSREKKERFSLILESASTNQTSMYLCASSPTRTARLIGIQYFGAGTRLSVL.

The CDR3 nucleotides read TGCAGTGCTAGGGGGGGACAGGGACGGTACTTC. Its translation is CSARGGQGRYF. This sequence joins TRBV20-1 and TRBJ2-4, with TRBD1 identical over 9 bases. Germline V lookup: CDR1 DFQATT, CDR2 SNEGSKA (reference sequence). J was trimmed by 15 bases and V by 3 bases; bases with no gene match: 6. The CDR3 consists of 11 residues.

This clonotype has just a few counts. The chain joins TRBV7-2 to TRBJ2-5; a weak D match, TRBD2 (5 bases). Germline loops: CDR1 SGHTA, CDR2 FQGNSA. V gave up 3 bases and J gave up 9 bases, with 17 bases separating them. The CDR3 spans 14 residues. In DNA form, the CDR3 reads TGTGCCAGCAGCTTGAAGGACTCTCCTGGGGCCCAGTACTTC. The encoded protein is CASSLKDSPGAQYF.

The chain combines TRBV20-1 with TRBJ2-5, with D tentatively TRBD2 (7 bases). The CDR3 contains 15 residues. The germline V gene encodes CDR1 DFQATT and CDR2 SNEGSKA (reference sequence). Trimming removed 3 bases at V and 1 base at J, with 15 bases between. For the CDR3, the DNA is TGCAGTGCTAGGAAGCCCGCGGGGGCCCAAGAGACCCAGTACTTC. As protein: CSARKPAGAQETQYF.

The chain has TRBV7-2 and TRBJ2-1; 8 bases align to TRBD2. CDR3 size: 17 residues. V gave up 1 base and J gave up 2 bases; unmatched junction bases: 7. Germline CDR1 is SGHTA and CDR2 is FQGNSA. CDR3 sequence: CASSLVPTSGPYNEQFF. CDR3 coding DNA: TGTGCCAGCAGCTTAGTACCCACTAGCGGACCCTACAATGAGCAGTTCTTC. Filled out from reference TRBV7-2 and TRBJ2-1, the complete variable domain reads GAGVSQSPSNKVTEKGKDVELRCDPISGHTALYWYRQSLGQGLEFLIYFQGNSAPDKSGLPSDRFSAERTGGSVSTLTIQRTQQEDSAVYLCASSLVPTSGPYNEQFFGPGTRLTVL.

The chain joins TRBV10-3 to TRBJ1-1; the match to TRBD1 covers 8 bases. Germline V gene lookup returns CDR1 ENHRY and CDR2 SYGVKD. V trimming: 7 bases; J trimming: 4 bases; junction bases outside the gene matches: 5. The CDR3 consists of 13 residues. The CDR3 DNA is TGTGCCATCAAACGGACAGGGTCCACTGAAGCTTTCTTT. This gives the protein CAIKRTGSTEAFF.

This chain connects TRBV28 to TRBJ2-7; the D is unclear. Germline V CDR1 and CDR2: MDHEN, SYDVKM. Deletions cut 4 bases from V and 1 base from J, with 11 bases between. CDR3 length: 14 residues. CDR3 DNA sequence: TGTGCCAGCAGTTCACACCCCGGGTCCTACGAGCAGTACTTC. Its translation is CASSSHPGSYEQYF. Full variable domain (rest looked up from reference TRBV28 and TRBJ2-7): DVKVTQSSRYLVKRTGEKVFLECVQDMDHENMFWYRQDPGLGLRLIYFSYDVKMKEKGDIPEGYSVSREKKERFSLILESASTNQTSMYLCASSSHPGSYEQYFGPGTRLTVT.

V usage is TRBV5-1 and J usage is TRBJ2-3; D is perhaps TRBD1 (5 bases). Germline-derived CDR1 and CDR2 are SGHRS and YFSETQ. The length of the CDR3 is 17 residues. Trimming cost V 4 bases and J 2 bases, with 20 bases left between them. Here the CDR3 reads CASSLLPRTRLTDTQYF. Here the CDR3 DNA reads TGCGCCAGCAGCCTACTTCCACGGACAAGGCTCACAGATACGCAGTATTTT.

This chain uses TRBV6-1 with TRBJ2-1; tentatively, D is TRBD1 (6 bases). The CDR3 spans 14 residues. In germline, CDR1 is MNHNS, CDR2 SASEGT. V lost 4 bases and J 5 bases, leaving 12 bases between the germline ends. Here the CDR3 reads CASSALRDNNEQFF. CDR3 DNA: TGTGCCAGCAGTGCTCTCCGGGACAACAATGAGCAGTTCTTC.

CDR3 sequence: CASVRGDQPQHF. CDR3 bases: TGTGCCAGCGTTCGGGGGGATCAGCCCCAGCATTTT. The chain links TRBV6-1 to TRBJ1-5; weak D call: TRBD1 (5 bases). The germline gives CDR1 MNHNS, CDR2 SASEGT. The ends were cut back, 8 bases at V and 5 bases at J, with 10 bases in the middle. The CDR3 covers 12 residues.